Described below is a single TCR beta chain sequence and its context. The antigen remains undetermined. During its preparation, the TCRbeta library received unique molecular identifiers. TCRdb re-analysed the PCR reads in MiXCR, keeping a single row per CDR3 protein. The sample contains 450,000 to 600,000 distinct CDR3 sequences, 13% of which appear only once. CDR1 is SGHNT, CDR2 YENEEA, per germline. The V and J ends lost 5 bases and 3 bases respectively, with 23 bases between them. This CDR3 has 18 amino acids. This record comes from a study of T-cell reconstitution after alpha-beta-depleted transplantation in children. Study-wide results and limits: T cells produced anew were the main source of T-cell counts and diversity one year after transplant. At around two months after transplant, the alpha-beta T cells were reportedly derived from several hundred expanded clones that came from non-depleted graft cells.

The sequencing here drew on PBMCs, mostly from graft donor cells, taken 360 days after TCRalphabeta/CD19-depleted stem cell transplant. The chain carries TRBV11-3 and TRBJ1-5, with D perhaps matching TRBD1 (6 bases). This sequence was found in a male patient younger than 18 who had a stem cell transplant for acute myeloid leukemia, so the T cells may come from the graft donor. Here the CDR3 reads CASSPGIRQAMINQPQHF. The DNA of the CDR3 is TGTGCCAGCAGCCCAGGTATCAGACAGGCTATGATCAATCAGCCCCAGCATTTT.